This T cell receptor beta chain was retrieved from a study of spatial heterogeneity in lung cancer. Turning to the study itself: Matched bulk RNA-seq gave a T cell module score that correlated strongly with tumor-region TCR transcript counts. In the raw reads, each unique TCR and UMI combination was present more than ten times on average. Overall study findings and caveats: Mutation tallies in tumors tracked expanded intratumoral alpha and beta TCR counts.

Note on this clonotype: The antigen is not known.

Specified time point: sample taken at primary tumor resection. Every TCR cDNA molecule carried a tag that served as a unique molecular identifier. TCRdb recomputed calls from the 5' RACE reads with MiXCR, one row per CDR3 protein. The sample records 800 to 1,000 distinct CDR3 sequences, about 16% being singletons. The V gene lost 1 base and the J gene lost 4 bases, with 11 bases spanning the gap. The CDR3 has 16 amino acids. Per germline, CDR1 SGHVS and CDR2 FQNEAQ. This TCR was sampled from a female donor with early-stage non-small cell lung cancer. The source material was lung tumor tissue, sampled at surgery. The rearrangement joins TRBV7-8 to TRBJ2-6; D is perhaps TRBD1 or TRBD2 (6 bases each). The CDR3 protein is CASSLEWGAGANVLTF. The CDR3 DNA sequence: TGTGCCAGCAGCTTAGAGTGGGGGGCCGGGGCCAACGTCCTGACTTTC.